These 32 T cell receptor beta chains were all obtained from the same sample, sequenced in a study of T-cell reconstitution after alpha-beta-depleted transplantation in children. Unique molecular identifiers were used in preparing the TCRbeta library. From the PCR reads, TCRdb called clonotypes with MiXCR, one entry per CDR3 protein. The sample carries 450,000 to 600,000 distinct CDR3 sequences, approximately 30% recorded once. The sequencing here drew on PBMCs from the stem cell graft donor, taken from the stem cell graft. The origin of the receptors is a human donor who donated a stem cell graft to a child with aplastic anemia.

This clonotype was picked up a small number of times. V usage is TRBV30 and J usage is TRBJ2-1, with 14 bases that match TRBD2. This CDR3 has 13 amino acids. Germline V lookup: CDR1 GTSNPN, CDR2 SVGIG (reference sequence). The junction had 5 bases not matched to a gene; V was cut back by 5 bases and J by 11 bases. The CDR3: CAWRLAGGGKQFF. CDR3 sequence (DNA): TGTGCCTGGCGACTAGCGGGAGGGGGAAAGCAGTTCTTC.

The CDR3 DNA reads TGTGCCAGCAGCTTACAGGAGGACTATGGCTACACCTTC. Translated: CASSLQEDYGYTF. This chain joins TRBV7-6 and TRBJ1-2, with D hard to call. CDR1 and CDR2 from the germline V gene are SGHVS and FNYEAQ. Trimming left V 2 bases short and J 3 bases short, with 7 bases between. The length of the CDR3 is 13 residues.

The chain has TRBV10-1 and TRBJ1-6; TRBD1 might be the D (6 bases). The CDR3 is made up of 16 amino acids. Germline values: CDR1 WNHNN, CDR2 SYGVQD (reference sequence). Trimming took off 3 bases at V and 6 bases at J, with 15 bases between the two ends. The CDR3 bases are TGCGCCAGCAGTGACCCCGACAGGAGATGTAATTCACCCCTCCACTTT. Encoded protein: CASSDPDRRCNSPLHF.

This clonotype was counted only a few times. In DNA form, the CDR3 reads TGCGCCAGCAGCCTTTCTCCGGGACCGAGGCAAGGCTACACCTTC. It translates to CASSLSPGPRQGYTF. The chain recombines TRBV4-3 with TRBJ1-2, with TRBD1 as a possible D gene (5 bases). Per the germline V gene, CDR1 is LGHNA and CDR2 is YSLEER. The V and J ends lost 4 bases and 8 bases respectively, with 20 bases between them. CDR3 length: 15 amino acids.

The CDR3 coding sequence is TGTGCCAGCTCTAACCTAGCACAGGGGATCAACGAGCAGTACTTC. Residues: CASSNLAQGINEQYF. The V and J genes are TRBV18 and TRBJ2-7; 7 bases agree with TRBD1. The CDR3 sequence is 15 residues long. The junction had 13 bases not matched to a gene; V was cut back by 6 bases and J by 5 bases. From germline, CDR1 is KGHSH and CDR2 LQKENI.

The table lists this clonotype with a few counts. V is TRBV6-2 or TRBV6-3 and J is TRBJ2-7; D is possibly TRBD1 (6 bases). The CDR3 extends over 14 amino acids. Between the trimmed V and J ends, which lost 2 bases and 3 bases, there was a span of 11 bases. CDR1 is MNHEY and CDR2 is SVGEGT in the germline V gene. Written as DNA, the CDR3 is TGTGCCAGCAGTTACCGGGCAGGGGTCTACGAGCAGTACGTC. Translated: CASSYRAGVYEQYV.

V and J are TRBV20-1 and TRBJ2-7; D may be TRBD2 (5 bases). This CDR3 is 14 amino acids long. Germline V gene sequence: CDR1 DFQATT, CDR2 SNEGSKA (reference sequence). Trimming pared 5 bases from V and 3 bases from J, leaving 17 bases between. CDR3 nucleotides: TGCAGTGCTCTCCGATATGGGAGTGTCTACGAGCAGTACTTC. Translation gives CSALRYGSVYEQYF.

The CDR3 DNA reads TGCAGCATGGGGGGGCTTTACAATGAGCAGTTCTTC. This encodes CSMGGLYNEQFF. The V gene is TRBV29-1, the J gene TRBJ2-1; maybe TRBD2 (7 bases). Germline V gene sequence: CDR1 SQVTM, CDR2 ANQGSEA. Trimming pared 8 bases from V and 4 bases from J, leaving 12 bases between. This CDR3 has 12 amino acids.

The chain has TRBV15 and TRBJ2-1; D not certain. The CDR3 runs 13 residues. Trimming removed 8 bases from V and 8 bases from J, with 16 bases in between. Germline V CDR1 and CDR2: LNHNV, YYDKDF (reference sequence). This CDR3 reads CATARSVRDEQFF. Here the CDR3 DNA reads TGTGCCACCGCAAGAAGCGTCCGGGATGAGCAGTTCTTC.

DNA of the CDR3: TGTGCCAGCAGTTTAACGGGACAGAGGACCGGGGAGCTGTTTTTT. The encoded protein is CASSLTGQRTGELFF. The J gene is TRBJ2-2, the V gene TRBV12-3 or TRBV12-4; 7 bases match TRBD1. CDR3 size: 15 residues. Trimming removed 2 bases from V and 5 bases from J; junction bases left unmatched: 5.

The chain recombines TRBV3-1 with TRBJ2-3; 7 nucleotides agree with TRBD2. CDR1 is LGHDT and CDR2 is YNNKEL in the germline V gene (reference sequence). V was clipped by 6 bases and J by 0 bases; unmatched bases: 9. The CDR3 is 16 amino acids. The CDR3: CASRPNLAASTDTQYF. The CDR3 nucleotides read TGTGCCAGCAGACCTAACCTAGCGGCTAGCACAGATACGCAGTATTTT.

This clonotype was counted a few times. The chain is built from TRBV29-1 and TRBJ1-1; possible D gene TRBD1, 6 bases. There are 12 residues in the CDR3. CDR1 SQVTM and CDR2 ANQGSEA come from the germline V gene. V lost 5 bases, J lost 2 bases, and 9 bases lay in between. CDR3 region: CSVTGSNTEAFF. CDR3 sequence (DNA): TGCAGCGTTACAGGGTCTAACACTGAAGCTTTCTTT. Full variable domain (missing parts from reference TRBV29-1 and TRBJ1-1): SAVISQKPSRDICQRGTSLTIQCQVDSQVTMMFWYRQQPGQSLTLIATANQGSEATYESGFVIDKFPISRPNLTFSTLTVSNMSPEDSSIYLCSVTGSNTEAFFGQGTRLTVV.

The V and J genes are TRBV6-1 and TRBJ2-1; no clear D gene. V was trimmed by 7 bases and J by 12 bases, leaving 19 bases between them. The CDR3 consists of 13 residues. Germline CDR1 reads MNHNS; CDR2 reads SASEGT. CDR3 in DNA: TGTGCCAGCACCTCGAAGGCAGGATATCGGCAGTTCTTC. This encodes CASTSKAGYRQFF.

The table lists this clonotype with a few counts. The V gene is TRBV4-3, the J gene TRBJ2-3; unclear D gene. The V gene's germline CDR1 is LGHNA and CDR2 YSLEER. V gave up 1 base and J gave up 4 bases, with 3 bases separating them. The CDR3 is 12 amino acids. DNA of the CDR3: TGCGCCAGCAGCCAAGGGCCAGATACGCAGTATTTT. It is translated as CASSQGPDTQYF.

This clonotype was counted between two and nine times. The CDR3 reads CASSLRPGPLWGYTF. The CDR3 bases are TGTGCCAGCAGCTTAAGGCCCGGGCCTTTATGGGGCTACACCTTC. The chain has TRBV7-3 and TRBJ1-2; the D is unclear. The V end was cut by 1 base, the J end by 8 bases, with 17 bases between. Germline CDR1 SGHTA, CDR2 FQGTGA. The CDR3 contains 15 residues.

This clonotype was observed a few times. The J gene is TRBJ2-2, the V gene TRBV7-8; a weak D match, TRBD2 (6 bases). The germline V and J ends were trimmed by 5 bases and 4 bases, with 14 bases remaining between them. CDR1 and CDR2 from the germline V gene are SGHVS and FQNEAQ. The CDR3 has 15 amino acids. The CDR3 reads CASSRGRESTGELFF. The CDR3 DNA follows: TGTGCCAGCAGCCGTGGACGGGAGAGCACCGGGGAGCTGTTTTTT.

This chain connects TRBV13 to TRBJ2-3, with 8 positions matching TRBD2. This CDR3 is 16 amino acids long. Germline CDR1 reads PRHDT; CDR2 reads FYEKMQ (reference sequence). J lost 2 bases, V lost 5 bases, and 9 bases had no gene match. The CDR3 nucleotides read TGTGCCAGCAGCGTTACGGGACTAGAAAACACAGATACGCAGTATTTT. Translating gives CASSVTGLENTDTQYF.

The chain couples TRBV11-2 to TRBJ1-1; D gene unclear. CDR3 length equals 13 residues. CDR1 SGHAT and CDR2 FQNNGV come from the germline V gene. Trimming removed 1 base at V and 11 bases at J, with 14 bases between. The DNA of the CDR3 is TGTGCCAGCAGCTTAGCGTCCCCGGCGTGCGCTTTCTTT. Protein sequence: CASSLASPACAFF. The entire variable domain, with the rest obtained from reference TRBV11-2 and TRBJ1-1, is as follows: EAGVAQSPRYKIIEKRQSVAFWCNPISGHATLYWYQQILGQGPKLLIQFQNNGVVDDSQLPKDRFSAERLKGVDSTLKIQPAKLEDSAVYLCASSLASPACAFFGQGTRLTVV.

The chain employs TRBV20-1 and TRBJ1-1, with D hard to call. Germline assignment: CDR1 DFQATT and CDR2 SNEGSKA (reference sequence). The CDR3 consists of 14 residues. The V end lost 6 bases, the J end lost 0 bases, and 14 bases lay between the germline ends. CDR3: CSARGSILNTEAFF. The CDR3 nucleotides read TGCAGTGCCCGAGGGAGCATCTTGAACACTGAAGCTTTCTTT.

This clonotype was seen only a few times. V is TRBV27 and J is TRBJ1-4; unclear D gene. Per germline, CDR1 MNHEY and CDR2 SMNVEV (reference sequence). CDR3 size: 13 residues. Between the trimmed V and J ends, which lost 3 bases and 8 bases, there was a span of 10 bases. The CDR3, as DNA: TGTGCCAGCAGTTTCGGGGAACGGGAAAAACTGTTTTTT. Its translation: CASSFGEREKLFF.

This chain joins TRBV28 and TRBJ2-1; TRBD1 agrees at 8 bases. The CDR3 is made up of 15 amino acids. Trimming cost V 3 bases and J 7 bases; bases outside gene matches: 8. The germline gives CDR1 MDHEN, CDR2 SYDVKM. For the CDR3, the DNA is TGTGCCAGCAGTTTCAGGGGGCTAGCGAGGAATGAGCAGTTCTTC. This sequence encodes CASSFRGLARNEQFF.

The chain is built from TRBV4-3 and TRBJ1-4; the D gene is possibly TRBD1 (6 bases). Germline V gene sequence: CDR1 LGHNA, CDR2 YSLEER. V shed 5 bases and J shed 7 bases, with 20 bases lying between them. CDR3 size: 16 residues. The CDR3 region is CASSTRQARSGEKLFF. CDR3 bases: TGCGCCAGCAGCACTCGACAGGCCAGGTCGGGTGAAAAACTGTTTTTT.

The chain carries TRBV29-1 and TRBJ1-2; D perhaps matches TRBD1 (5 bases). The CDR3 spans 14 residues. In germline, CDR1 is SQVTM, CDR2 ANQGSEA. The CDR3 DNA reads TGCAGGGTTTCCCCGTCTGGGGGATTAGGGGGCTACACCTTC. Translating it yields CRVSPSGGLGGYTF.

In nucleotides, the CDR3 is TGTGCCAGTAGGGATGACGGATTAACCTATGGCTACACCTTC. It codes for CASRDDGLTYGYTF. The chain links TRBV19 to TRBJ1-2; D uncertain. CDR1 and CDR2 from the germline V gene are LNHDA and SQIVND (reference sequence). V dropped 6 bases and J dropped 4 bases, with 15 bases sitting between them. The CDR3 consists of 14 residues.

This clonotype appeared a few times. The J gene is TRBJ2-3, the V gene TRBV4-3; D possibly corresponds to TRBD1 (6 bases). With 2 bases removed from V and 4 bases from J, the gap between germline ends came to 10 bases. Germline assignment: CDR1 LGHNA and CDR2 YSLEER. The CDR3 covers 14 residues. CDR3 region: CASSQRQGPDTQYF. As DNA, the CDR3 is TGCGCCAGCAGCCAACGTCAGGGGCCAGATACGCAGTATTTT.

The chain employs TRBV21-1 and TRBJ2-1; the table's TRBD2 call for D was not verified on the DNA. TRBV21-1 is classified as a pseudogene. The CDR3 is 10 residues long. CDR3 loop: CASTPDFSIF. The DNA for the CDR3 is TGTGCCAGCACCCCGGACTTCTCAATATTC.

The chain uses TRBV4-2 and TRBJ2-3; no definite D call. CDR1 is LGHNA and CDR2 is YNFKEQ in the germline V gene. Trimming took 1 base from V and 2 from J, leaving 13 bases between them. The CDR3 consists of 16 residues. The CDR3 DNA follows: TGTGCCAGCAGCCAAGGGGTTGCTACCACCACAGATACGCAGTATTTT. This sequence encodes CASSQGVATTTDTQYF.

The rearrangement links TRBV12-3 or TRBV12-4 to TRBJ2-7; D is perhaps TRBD1 (6 bases). V was shortened by 9 bases and J by 5 bases, with 20 bases between the two germline ends. The CDR3 is 14 amino acids. CDR3 region: CASKKAGAVDEQYF. For the CDR3, the DNA is TGTGCCAGTAAAAAAGCAGGGGCTGTCGACGAGCAGTACTTC.

This rearrangement joins TRBV20-1 to TRBJ2-3, with a tentative D call TRBD2 (7 bases). In germline, CDR1 is DFQATT, CDR2 SNEGSKA (reference sequence). The V end was cut by 6 bases, the J end by 6 bases, with 28 bases between. The CDR3 is 17 amino acids. CDR3 loop: CSAQRRTRAEGGDTQYF. The CDR3 region has the DNA TGCAGTGCCCAGAGGAGGACACGAGCGGAGGGGGGGGATACGCAGTATTTT.

The chain is built from TRBV15 and TRBJ1-2; D perhaps matches TRBD1 (5 bases). Trimming pared 4 bases from V and 8 bases from J, leaving 23 bases between. The CDR3 has 16 amino acids. Looked up from germline, CDR1 is LNHNV and CDR2 is YYDKDF (reference sequence). Here the CDR3 reads CATSTPAGRSTRGYTF. In DNA form, the CDR3 reads TGTGCCACCAGCACACCTGCGGGACGCTCGACTAGGGGCTACACCTTC.

This chain connects TRBV7-2 to TRBJ2-7; possibly TRBD1 for D (8 bases). Germline V gene lookup returns CDR1 SGHTA and CDR2 FQGNSA. Trimming cost V 5 bases and J 4 bases, with 18 bases left between them. The CDR3 loop spans 15 amino acids. The chain's CDR3 is CASSLQGGSIYEQYV. CDR3 in DNA: TGTGCCAGCAGCCTACAGGGGGGGAGTATATACGAGCAGTACGTC.

A single count supports this clonotype. V is TRBV10-2 and J is TRBJ2-5; D is possibly TRBD2 (5 bases). Between the trimmed V and J ends, which lost 2 bases and 5 bases, there was a span of 12 bases. Germline loops: CDR1 WSHSY, CDR2 SAAADI. CDR3 length equals 14 residues. CDR3 protein: CASSEDHGDETQYF. The CDR3 DNA reads as TGCGCCAGCAGTGAGGATCACGGGGATGAGACCCAGTACTTC.